This T cell receptor beta chain was found in a study of cytomegalovirus exposure and HLA in healthy donors (dated by TCRdb to about 2017). Describing the broader study: An earlier analysis of some 620 of the donors reported about 300 Gb of sequence data and 95 million to 140 million unique TCR beta sequences obtained from around 190 million T cells. Roughly 300 gigabases of sequencing data and around 87 million unique TCR sequences were included in an early release covering around 600 HLA-typed donors. The genetic ancestry cluster associated with self-reported Caucasian donors included around four fifths of the roughly 400 genotyped donors. The study aimed to test whether signatures of past pathogen exposure could be identified by cataloging public T cell receptors. The study profiled the T cell repertoires of more than 500 subjects by immunosequencing and related them to cytomegalovirus serostatus. In addition to the first cohort of roughly 670 subjects, a separate validation cohort of approximately 130 different subjects was used. To predict cytomegalovirus infection status, the study brought together high-throughput TCR immunosequencing, statistical association of individual TCRs with disease status, and machine learning. A later analysis re-examined previously published TCR beta repertoires from more than 600 donors and added high-resolution HLA genotyping to investigate patterns of TCR occurrence. In the later analysis, no new phenotypic data were used to find candidate immune exposures; instead, reliance was placed on TCR beta sequences and their occurrence across donors. To decide whether each TCR beta V gene segment behaved as functional or pseudogenic, an earlier analysis of some 580 of the donors relied on high-throughput TCR beta sequencing. Donor age, sex, ethnicity and CMV serostatus were collected together with the repertoire data. A later genetic analysis used genome-wide SNP genotypes for about three fifths of the 666 donors, treating that subset as a discovery cohort. Every repertoire in the discovery cohort had been generated on one and the same sequencing platform. Class I and class II HLA loci were covered by the typing at four-digit resolution. The number of typed donors differed by locus: about 620-640 for A, B, C, DRB1 and DQB1; approximately 520 for DQA1; about 600 for DPA1; and 400 to 480 for DPB1. Because of strong linkage in the cohort, five DR-DQ haplotypes were treated as single units for association and clustering. Among about 410 genotyped donors of the cohort, an average of about 240,000 unique TCR beta nucleotide sequences was sequenced per donor, of which about 19% were non-productive. Overall results and qualifications from the work: The earlier analysis of a few hundred of the donors excluded roughly 16 rarely observed V segments, including chromosome 9 orphons, because counts were too low. It was suggested by the authors that the approach could potentially be generalized to other disease states and immunological phenotypes. Across donors, most TCR sequences were observed very rarely, whereas some public TCRs were present in many individuals. According to a later analysis, parvovirus B19, influenza, CMV and Epstein-Barr virus appeared linked to several top co-occurrence clusters. The sequencing pipeline was judged likely to have produced a cluster of highly shared sequence variants as a technical artifact. A later analysis found that TCR association rates varied across HLA loci, with DRB1 alleles showing the most associated TCRs and HLA-C alleles the fewest. A further reported finding was that TCR beta sequences accurately predicted the HLA-A and HLA-B alleles for most subjects in the first cohort. An association between a missense DCLRE1C variant and V-gene and J-gene trimming of TCR beta chains was found in a later genetic analysis and replicated in an independent cohort. Cytomegalovirus status was reported to be diagnosed by the classifier with high specificity and sensitivity in both the original and validation cohorts. The study listed 150 to 200 TCR beta chains as associated with cytomegalovirus. In a later analysis, HLA-associated TCR beta chains were found to be more clonally expanded and to have lower generation probabilities than equally common non-associated chains. The presence/absence analyses assumed that sequencing depth was roughly uniform across donors, and that assumption may not be true. The 87-base-pair reads could not distinguish some IMGT-functional V segments, including TRBV6-2 and TRBV6-3, so those segments were excluded. Specific HLA alleles were associated with 16,951 TCR beta sequences at a false discovery rate of 0.05 in a later analysis. Strong co-occurrence of HLA alleles, especially DR and DQ, made assigning TCR associations to individual alleles difficult. Three of the identified cytomegalovirus-associated TCR beta chains were confirmed in vitro to be specific for cytomegalovirus antigens. Compared with the 666-donor mean, donors in an Asian-associated ancestry cluster had fewer N-insertions in productive TCRs, according to a later genetic analysis. In a later analysis, most CMV-associated TCR beta chains were found to appear HLA-restricted, with HLA associations seemingly driven largely by CMV exposure. Linkage disequilibrium might explain the correlated functional status among segregating V segments, but an unknown experimental factor could not be ruled out. HLA typing was unavailable for some donors at each locus, so association tests used only the typed subset. Only TCR beta chains were sequenced in this cohort, and the absence of alpha or paired-chain data limited detectable features. In an earlier analysis of approximately 590 of the donors, most TCR beta V segments appeared in productive rearrangements about 87% or about 30% of the time, broadly matching IMGT annotations. For the cohort, immune exposure information was limited to CMV serostatus.

Library preparation employed the immunoSEQ multiplex PCR assay. The multiplex PCR relied on a mix of 60 forward primers for TCR Vbeta segments and 13 reverse primers for TCR Jbeta segments. Amplification of the CDR3 region of rearranged TCR beta genes was performed with a multiplex PCR assay on genomic DNA. On the Illumina HiSeq System, the amplified TCR beta libraries were sequenced as 87-base-pair reads. Per the source publication's procedure: Across the 670 or so repertoires, a later analysis counted 80 million or so unique TCR beta chains, around 11 million of which were shared by at least two donors. Raw reads were error-corrected and collapsed into unique sequences with a nearest-neighbor algorithm that merged closely related sequences to remove PCR and sequencing errors. V, D and J gene segments were assigned by aligning CDR3 sequences to IMGT reference sequences. For a sequence to be retained, a match of at least six nucleotides to both a V gene segment and a J gene segment was required. A rearrangement was called productive if the CDR3 had no stop codons and remained in frame with V and J, and every other rearrangement was called non-productive. Following IMGT convention, CDR3 was defined as the stretch from the second conserved V-encoded cysteine to the conserved J-encoded phenylalanine. Sequences without an unambiguous match to a single V gene segment were excluded from the earlier analysis of about 640 of the donors. In an earlier analysis of 587 of the donors, V segments were called functional above 56.7% productive rearrangements and were called segregating when the between-donor standard deviation exceeded 5%. A statistical classification framework was developed to diagnose cytomegalovirus status using the catalog of TCR beta chain sequences. V and J gene assignment, in a later analysis, came from comparing TCR nucleotide sequences with IMGT/GENE-DB human TR gene sequences. Using the TCRdist pipeline, a later analysis assigned CDR3 sequences along with most-parsimonious VDJ recombination scenarios. A later analysis defined each TCR beta chain by its CDR3 amino acid sequence plus V-gene family, and excluded reads lacking a unique V-gene family. A later analysis removed several hundred highly shared, low-generation-probability nucleotide sequences to deal with suspected cross-contamination and a sequencing artifact. For each public chain, a later analysis derived a clonal expansion index from normalized ranks of inferred template counts within each repertoire. A later analysis computed generation probabilities with a VDJ recombination model fitted to out-of-frame rearrangements, and checked the results against IGoR. In a later analysis, TCR-TCR, TCR-HLA and TCR-CMV co-occurrence was scored with hypergeometric tests, and a repertoire-size bias correction was applied to TCR pairs. False discovery rates were estimated in a later analysis by permuting HLA or CMV assignments 20 times. In a later analysis, co-occurring TCRs were grouped using DBSCAN, and TCRdist sequence similarity was added for clustering within HLA-allele-positive subsets. Repertoires with fewer than 30,000 or more than 120,000 public chains were left out of co-occurrence clustering, as were four to six repertoires with anomalous nucleotide sharing. TCRdb took over this immuneACCESS table, retaining in-frame rearrangements with V and J assigned. Such tables are incomplete; in checked studies, under half of the missing clones stem from an unresolved V gene, and the remainder is unexplained. Clonal size and the V and J genes are those of that table, whereas D and trimming came from the DNA. The sample profile shows around 130,000 clones; almost 85% of them were found once. Of the sample, under 3% is held by the ten largest clones.

Unmatched junction bases come to 10, with V trimmed by 4 bases and J by 8 bases. The CDR3, from cysteine to phenylalanine, totals 14 residues. Only the CDR3 DNA stays, 42 bases, in frame from base 1. The germline V gene yields LGHNA for CDR1 and YSLEER for CDR2. The cohort was made up of approximately 670 healthy bone marrow donors. At the time of sampling, every cohort member was nominally healthy, though immune exposures that went unrecorded were likely present. The donor tested CMV seronegative, placing the donor among the 300 to 450 seronegative members of the cohort. A peripheral blood sample was provided by each donor, and peripheral blood mononuclear cells were used for TCR beta sequencing. The Qiagen DNeasy Blood Extraction Kit was used to extract genomic DNA from the blood cell samples. About this clone: This clone's antigen is unknown. Base qualities are not provided; no much larger clone lies one nucleotide away.

Recombination linked TRBV4-3 to TRBJ1-1, with TRBD1 matching 7 junction bases. The sample taken for sequencing was PBMCs. This clonotype originated in a boy younger than 10 in good health and CMV-seronegative. The CDR3 loop reads CASSRGPGGVEAFF. Read as DNA, the sequence is TGCGCCAGCAGCCGAGGCCCAGGGGGTGTAGAAGCTTTCTTT.